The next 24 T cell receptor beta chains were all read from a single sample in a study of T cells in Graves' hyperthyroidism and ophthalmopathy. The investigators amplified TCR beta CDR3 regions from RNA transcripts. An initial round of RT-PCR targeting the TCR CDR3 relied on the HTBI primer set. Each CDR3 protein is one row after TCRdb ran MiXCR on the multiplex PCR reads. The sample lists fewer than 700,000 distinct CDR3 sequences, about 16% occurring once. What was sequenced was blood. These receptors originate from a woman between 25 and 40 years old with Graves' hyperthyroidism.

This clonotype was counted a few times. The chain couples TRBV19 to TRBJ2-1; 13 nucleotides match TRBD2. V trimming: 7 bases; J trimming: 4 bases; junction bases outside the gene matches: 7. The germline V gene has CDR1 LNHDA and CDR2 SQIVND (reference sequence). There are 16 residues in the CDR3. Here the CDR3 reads CASTKPGLAGYNEQFF. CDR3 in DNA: TGTGCCAGTACAAAGCCGGGACTAGCGGGATACAATGAGCAGTTCTTC.

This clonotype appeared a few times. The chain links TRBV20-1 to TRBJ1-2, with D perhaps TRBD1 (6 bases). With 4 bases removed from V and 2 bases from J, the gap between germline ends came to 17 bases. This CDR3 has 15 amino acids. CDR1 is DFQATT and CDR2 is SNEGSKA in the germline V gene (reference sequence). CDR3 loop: CSATDSNQENYGYTF. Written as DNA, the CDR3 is TGCAGTGCTACGGACAGCAACCAGGAAAACTATGGCTACACCTTC.

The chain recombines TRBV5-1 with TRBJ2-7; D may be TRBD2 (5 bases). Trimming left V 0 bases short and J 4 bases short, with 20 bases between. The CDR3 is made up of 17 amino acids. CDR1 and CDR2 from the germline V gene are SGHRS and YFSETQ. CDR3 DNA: TGCGCCAGCAGCTTGGCCTTGGGCGGGCCCGACCGGTACGAGCAGTACTTC. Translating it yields CASSLALGGPDRYEQYF.

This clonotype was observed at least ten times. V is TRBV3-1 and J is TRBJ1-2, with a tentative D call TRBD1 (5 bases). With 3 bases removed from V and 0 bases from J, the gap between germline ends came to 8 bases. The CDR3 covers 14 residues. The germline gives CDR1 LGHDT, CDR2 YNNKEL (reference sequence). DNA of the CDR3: TGTGCCAGCAGCCAGATGGGGGCTAACTATGGCTACACCTTC. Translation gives CASSQMGANYGYTF.

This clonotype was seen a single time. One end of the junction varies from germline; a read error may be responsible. As DNA, the CDR3 is TGTGCCAGCAGCTTGGGGGCCGAAAGACTGTTTTTT. It encodes CASSLGAERLFF. This chain uses TRBV11-2 with TRBJ1-4; D might be TRBD1 (6 bases). This CDR3 region has 12 residues. Germline loops: CDR1 SGHAT, CDR2 FQNNGV.

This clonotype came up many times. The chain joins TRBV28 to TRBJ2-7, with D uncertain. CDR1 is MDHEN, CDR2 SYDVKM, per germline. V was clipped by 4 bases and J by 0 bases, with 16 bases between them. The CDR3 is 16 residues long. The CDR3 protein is CASSWPATAPSYEQYF. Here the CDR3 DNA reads TGTGCCAGCAGTTGGCCAGCAACAGCTCCCTCCTACGAGCAGTACTTC.

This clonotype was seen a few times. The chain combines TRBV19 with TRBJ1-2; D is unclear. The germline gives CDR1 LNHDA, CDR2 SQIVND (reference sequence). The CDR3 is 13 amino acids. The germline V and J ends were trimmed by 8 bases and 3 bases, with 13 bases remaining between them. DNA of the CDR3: TGTGCCAGTTCGTATGGACGGTACTATGGCTACACCTTC. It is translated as CASSYGRYYGYTF. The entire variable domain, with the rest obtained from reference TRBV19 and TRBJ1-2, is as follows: DGGITQSPKYLFRKEGQNVTLSCEQNLNHDAMYWYRQDPGQGLRLIYYSQIVNDFQKGDIAEGYSVSREKKESFPLTVTSAQKNPTAFYLCASSYGRYYGYTFGSGTRLTVV.

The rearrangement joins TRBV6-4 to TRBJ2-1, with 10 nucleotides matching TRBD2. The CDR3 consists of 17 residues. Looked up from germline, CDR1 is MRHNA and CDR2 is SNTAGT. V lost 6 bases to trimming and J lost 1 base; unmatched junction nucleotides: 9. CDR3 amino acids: CASSKTRTSGSYNEQFF. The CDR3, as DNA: TGTGCCAGCAGCAAAACCAGGACTAGCGGTTCCTACAATGAGCAGTTCTTC.

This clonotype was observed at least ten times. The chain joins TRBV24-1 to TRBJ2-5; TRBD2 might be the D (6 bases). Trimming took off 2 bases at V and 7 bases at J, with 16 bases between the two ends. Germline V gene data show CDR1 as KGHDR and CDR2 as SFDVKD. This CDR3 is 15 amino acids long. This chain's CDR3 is CATSDSALGGVTQYF. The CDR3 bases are TGTGCCACCAGTGATTCGGCCCTGGGCGGGGTGACCCAGTACTTC.

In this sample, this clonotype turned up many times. CDR3 sequence reads: CASSWPPGTDTQYF. CDR3 coding DNA: TGTGCCAGCAGTTGGCCCCCCGGCACAGATACGCAGTATTTT. The chain has TRBV12-3 or TRBV12-4 and TRBJ2-3; the D is unclear. The CDR3 length is 14 residues. V was cut by 4 bases and J by 1 base, with 9 bases left in between.

The DNA for the CDR3 is TGTGCCAGCAGCTTACGCCCAGCGAACACCGGGGAGCTGTTTTTT. Residues: CASSLRPANTGELFF. The chain has TRBV7-2 and TRBJ2-2, with D uncertain. There are 15 residues in the CDR3. V dropped 2 bases and J dropped 0 bases, with 7 bases sitting between them. Per the germline V gene, CDR1 is SGHTA and CDR2 is FQGNSA.

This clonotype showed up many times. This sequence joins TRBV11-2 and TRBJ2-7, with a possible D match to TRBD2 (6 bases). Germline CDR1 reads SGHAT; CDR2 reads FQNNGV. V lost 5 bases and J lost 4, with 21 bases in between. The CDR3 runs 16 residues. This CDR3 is CASSPLAGKTVYEQYF. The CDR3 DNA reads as TGTGCCAGCAGCCCCCTGGCGGGAAAAACTGTTTACGAGCAGTACTTC. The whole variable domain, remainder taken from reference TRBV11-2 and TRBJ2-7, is EAGVAQSPRYKIIEKRQSVAFWCNPISGHATLYWYQQILGQGPKLLIQFQNNGVVDDSQLPKDRFSAERLKGVDSTLKIQPAKLEDSAVYLCASSPLAGKTVYEQYFGPGTRLTVT.

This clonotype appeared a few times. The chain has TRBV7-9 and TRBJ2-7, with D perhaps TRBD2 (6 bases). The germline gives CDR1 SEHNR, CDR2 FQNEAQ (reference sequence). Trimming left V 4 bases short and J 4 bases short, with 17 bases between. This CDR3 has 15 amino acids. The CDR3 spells CASSYTPPAGYEQYF. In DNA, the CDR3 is TGTGCCAGCAGCTACACGCCTCCCGCGGGGTACGAGCAGTACTTC. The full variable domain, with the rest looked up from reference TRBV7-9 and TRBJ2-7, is DTGVSQNPRHKITKRGQNVTFRCDPISEHNRLYWYRQTLGQGPEFLTYFQNEAQLEKSRLLSDRFSAERPKGSFSTLEIQRTEQGDSAMYLCASSYTPPAGYEQYFGPGTRLTVT.

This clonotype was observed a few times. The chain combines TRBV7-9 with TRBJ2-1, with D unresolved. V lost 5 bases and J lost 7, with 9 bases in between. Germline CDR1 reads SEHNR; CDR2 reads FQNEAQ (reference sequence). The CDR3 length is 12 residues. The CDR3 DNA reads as TGTGCCAGCAGCCCCTGGACGAATGAGCAGTTCTTC. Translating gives CASSPWTNEQFF.

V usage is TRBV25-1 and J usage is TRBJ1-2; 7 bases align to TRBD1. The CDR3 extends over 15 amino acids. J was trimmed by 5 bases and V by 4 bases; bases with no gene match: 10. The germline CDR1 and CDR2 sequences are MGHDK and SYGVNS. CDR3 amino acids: CASSATTGARYGYTF. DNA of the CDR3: TGTGCCAGCAGTGCGACTACAGGGGCGAGGTATGGCTACACCTTC.

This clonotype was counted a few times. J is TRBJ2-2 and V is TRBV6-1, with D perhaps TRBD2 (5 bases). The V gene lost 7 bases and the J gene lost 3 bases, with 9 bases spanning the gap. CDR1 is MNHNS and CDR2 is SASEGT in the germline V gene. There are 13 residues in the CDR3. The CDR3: CASIRGDTGELFF. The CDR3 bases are TGTGCCAGCATTCGGGGTGACACCGGGGAGCTGTTTTTT.

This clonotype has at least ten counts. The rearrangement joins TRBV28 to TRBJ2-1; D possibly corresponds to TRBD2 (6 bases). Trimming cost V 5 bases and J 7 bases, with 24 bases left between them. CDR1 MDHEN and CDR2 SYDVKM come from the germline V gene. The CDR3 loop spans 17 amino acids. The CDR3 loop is CASSPTFGTRERNEQFF. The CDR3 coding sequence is TGTGCCAGCAGTCCCACGTTCGGGACTCGAGAGAGGAATGAGCAGTTCTTC.

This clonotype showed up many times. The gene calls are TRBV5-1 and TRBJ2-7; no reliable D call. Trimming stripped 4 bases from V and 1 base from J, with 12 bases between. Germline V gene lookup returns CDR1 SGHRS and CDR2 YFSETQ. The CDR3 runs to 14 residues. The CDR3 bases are TGCGCCAGCAGCCCACCATACACATCCTACGAGCAGTACTTC. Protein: CASSPPYTSYEQYF.

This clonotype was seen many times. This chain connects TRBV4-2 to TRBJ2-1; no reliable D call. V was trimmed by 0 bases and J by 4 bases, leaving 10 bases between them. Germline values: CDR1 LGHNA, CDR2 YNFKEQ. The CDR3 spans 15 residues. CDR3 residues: CASSQDGKTYNEQFF. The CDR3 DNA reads TGTGCCAGCAGCCAAGATGGAAAGACTTACAATGAGCAGTTCTTC.

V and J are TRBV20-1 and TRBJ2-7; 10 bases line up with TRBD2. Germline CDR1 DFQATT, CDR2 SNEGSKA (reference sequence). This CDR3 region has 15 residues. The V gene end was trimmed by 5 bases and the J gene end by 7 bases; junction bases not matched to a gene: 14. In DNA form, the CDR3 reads TGCAGTGCTCCCGTCCCGTTAGCGGGAGGCGGGGAGCAGTACTTC. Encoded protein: CSAPVPLAGGGEQYF.

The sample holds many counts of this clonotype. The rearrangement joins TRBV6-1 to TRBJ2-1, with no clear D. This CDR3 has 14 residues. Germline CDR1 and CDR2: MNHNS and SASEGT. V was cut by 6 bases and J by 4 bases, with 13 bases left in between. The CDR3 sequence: CASSSPLSYNEQFF. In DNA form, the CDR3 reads TGTGCCAGCAGCTCCCCCCTGAGTTACAATGAGCAGTTCTTC.

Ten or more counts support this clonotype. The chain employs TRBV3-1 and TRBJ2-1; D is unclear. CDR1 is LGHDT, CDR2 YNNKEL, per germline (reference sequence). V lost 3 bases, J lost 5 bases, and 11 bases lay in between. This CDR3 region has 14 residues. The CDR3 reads CASSHAARDNEQFF. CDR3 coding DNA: TGTGCCAGCAGCCACGCTGCCCGCGACAATGAGCAGTTCTTC.

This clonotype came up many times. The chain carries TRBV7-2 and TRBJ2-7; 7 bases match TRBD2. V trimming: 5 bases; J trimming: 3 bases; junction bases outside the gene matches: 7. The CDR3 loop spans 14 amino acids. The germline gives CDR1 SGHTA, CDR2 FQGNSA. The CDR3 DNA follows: TGTGCCAGCAGCATTGGACTAGGGCGCTACGAGCAGTACTTC. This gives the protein CASSIGLGRYEQYF.

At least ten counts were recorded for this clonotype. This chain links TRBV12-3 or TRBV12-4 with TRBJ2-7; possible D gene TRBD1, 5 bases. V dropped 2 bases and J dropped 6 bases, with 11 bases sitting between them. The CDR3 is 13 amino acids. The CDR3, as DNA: TGTGCCAGCAGTTTAAAGGGGCTAGGCGAGCAGTACTTC. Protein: CASSLKGLGEQYF.